The source of this T cell receptor (beta chain) is a study of identifying expanded T cells in peripheral blood. Findings and limits, study-wide: Differentially abundant clones: about 1.2 between replicates, approximately 16 at two to three weeks, 19 to 20 at four.

Collection occurred without any documented infections or immune events in donors. Concerning this clone: Its antigen is currently unknown.

The CDR3 extends over 15 amino acids. Germline V gene sequence: CDR1 LNHDA, CDR2 SQIVND (reference sequence). V was cut by 7 bases and J by 3 bases, with 16 bases left in between. Profiled with immunoSEQ multiplex PCR; TCRdb holds only in-frame clones, not every one. Of about 80,000 clones listed, about 83% are singletons. What was sequenced was blood. The TCR originated in a person aged 18 to 70 in good health. V is TRBV19 and J is TRBJ1-5; possible D gene TRBD1, 5 bases. Here the CDR3 reads CASTPADSTNQPQHF. In DNA form, the CDR3 reads TGTGCCAGTACCCCTGCCGACAGCACCAATCAGCCCCAGCATTTT.